One and the same sample provided the 25 T cell receptor beta chains below, sequenced in a study of Ad26.COV2.S vaccination and SARS-CoV-2 variants. TCRdb keeps only in-frame clones here, not all; method: immunoSEQ multiplex PCR. This sample has fewer than 400,000 clones, with roughly 86% found just once. Indicated treatment: roughly 19 received Ad26.COV2.S at low or high dose, single or two shots; 5 received placebo; per-sample allocation not given. Collection of samples fell on day 63 after the first vaccine or placebo injection. Sequencing was performed on peripheral blood, taken in a trial of Ad26.COV2.S vaccine versus placebo. The receptor set was obtained from a person aged 18-60 years who received the Ad26.COV2.S COVID-19 vaccine or a placebo.

The chain couples TRBV7-2 to TRBJ2-1; 8 bases map to TRBD2. This CDR3 has 17 residues. V shed 3 bases and J 0 bases; nucleotides not matched to a gene: 7. Germline-derived CDR1 and CDR2 are SGHTA and FQGNSA. CDR3 loop: CASSLGGGISSYNEQFF. CDR3 nucleotides: TGTGCCAGCAGCTTGGGCGGGGGGATAAGCTCCTACAATGAGCAGTTCTTC.

This sequence joins TRBV7-2 and TRBJ1-1, with a possible D match to TRBD1 (5 bases). The germline gives CDR1 SGHTA, CDR2 FQGNSA. CDR3 length equals 15 residues. V was pared by 1 base and J by 4 bases, with 13 bases between. The CDR3 protein is CASSLGGKGITEAFF. The DNA for the CDR3 is TGTGCCAGCAGCTTAGGGGGGAAAGGTATCACTGAAGCTTTCTTT.

The chain combines TRBV12-3 or TRBV12-4 with TRBJ2-1; D ambiguous. The CDR3 totals 12 residues. Trimming removed 5 bases at V and 7 bases at J, with 9 bases between. CDR3 nucleotide sequence: TGTGCCAGCAGTCCGGGCCTTAATGAGCAGTTCTTC. This translates into CASSPGLNEQFF.

The chain joins TRBV9 to TRBJ1-2; 7 bases line up with TRBD1. The CDR3 contains 16 residues. Trimming took 2 bases from V and 0 from J; bases not matched to a gene: 7. The germline V gene encodes CDR1 SGDLS and CDR2 YYNGEE. This CDR3 is CASSVFPQGSNYGYTF. In DNA, the CDR3 is TGTGCCAGCAGCGTTTTCCCACAGGGGTCTAACTATGGCTACACCTTC.

The genes are TRBV7-8 and TRBJ2-3; maybe TRBD2 (5 bases). The CDR3 spans 15 residues. The germline V and J ends were trimmed by 10 bases and 3 bases, with 20 bases remaining between them. Germline V CDR1 and CDR2: SGHVS, FQNEAQ. The CDR3 DNA reads as TGTGCCACGACCGGAGGTTACACGAAAACAGATACGCAGTATTTT. Protein: CATTGGYTKTDTQYF.

This chain joins TRBV5-1 and TRBJ1-2; no clear D. Trimming pared 4 bases from V and 3 bases from J, leaving 16 bases between. The germline V gene encodes CDR1 SGHRS and CDR2 YFSETQ. The CDR3 runs 15 residues. In nucleotides, the CDR3 is TGCGCCAGCAGCCGCGTGCCTGAGGGAGACTATGGCTACACCTTC. Protein sequence: CASSRVPEGDYGYTF.

V gene TRBV19 combines with J gene TRBJ2-4; D gene unclear. The CDR3 loop spans 12 amino acids. Deletions cut 1 base from V and 4 bases from J, with 2 bases between. Germline assignment: CDR1 LNHDA and CDR2 SQIVND (reference sequence). CDR3 residues: CASSIGKNIQYF. DNA for the CDR3: TGTGCCAGTAGTATAGGAAAAAACATTCAGTACTTC.

This chain connects TRBV2 to TRBJ2-7; D unclear. V dropped 5 bases and J dropped 5 bases, with 19 bases sitting between them. There are 15 residues in the CDR3. Germline V lookup: CDR1 SNHLY, CDR2 FYNNEI. The CDR3 sequence: CASSSRALQRNEQYF. CDR3 nucleotides: TGTGCCAGCAGTTCCCGGGCCCTACAGAGGAACGAGCAGTACTTC.

The chain employs TRBV5-1 and TRBJ1-2; unclear D gene. CDR1 and CDR2 from the germline V gene are SGHRS and YFSETQ. This CDR3 has 16 residues. The V end was cut by 0 bases, the J end by 0 bases, with 12 bases between. The CDR3 DNA is TGCGCCAGCAGCTTGGGGGCAGCACCCACTAACTATGGCTACACCTTC. Protein sequence: CASSLGAAPTNYGYTF.

The chain has TRBV5-4 and TRBJ2-2; 10 bases map to TRBD2. This CDR3 is 16 amino acids long. After removal of 0 bases from V and 6 bases from J, the junction contained 5 bases not matched to a gene. Per the germline V gene, CDR1 is SGHNT and CDR2 is YYREEE (reference sequence). Written as DNA, the CDR3 is TGTGCCAGCAGCTTGGCCAGCGGGGGGGTCGCCGGGGAGCTGTTTTTT. Translating gives CASSLASGGVAGELFF.

The V gene is TRBV15, the J gene TRBJ2-1; 10 positions agree with TRBD2. Germline CDR1 and CDR2: LNHNV and YYDKDF (reference sequence). V dropped 0 bases and J dropped 0; count of bases not matched to a gene: 11. CDR3 length: 20 residues. In nucleotides, the CDR3 is TGTGCCACCAGCAGAGATTGGGCTAGCGGGGGCCCTAGCTCCTACAATGAGCAGTTCTTC. This sequence encodes CATSRDWASGGPSSYNEQFF. The complete variable domain, with remaining parts taken from reference TRBV15 and TRBJ2-1, reads DAMVIQNPRYQVTQFGKPVTLSCSQTLNHNVMYWYQQKSSQAPKLLFHYYDKDFNNEADTPDNFQSRRPNTSFCFLDIRSPGLGDTAMYLCATSRDWASGGPSSYNEQFFGPGTRLTVL.

In its sample, this clone was seen a few times. This chain connects TRBV30 to TRBJ2-7, with TRBD1 matching 8 bases. The CDR3 has 14 amino acids. Germline loops: CDR1 GTSNPN, CDR2 SVGIG (reference sequence). Losses at the gene ends were 4 bases for V and 3 bases for J; bases not matched to a gene: 8. The CDR3 nucleotides read TGTGCCTGGAACCCCGGGACAGGAATCTACGAGCAGTACTTC. Its protein product is CAWNPGTGIYEQYF.

The V gene is TRBV7-2, the J gene TRBJ2-1; weak D call: TRBD2 (5 bases). The CDR3 is 15 residues long. Germline V gene data show CDR1 as SGHTA and CDR2 as FQGNSA. Deletions cut 5 bases from V and 4 bases from J, with 15 bases between. CDR3 DNA: TGTGCCAGCAGCCCTGCGGCGGGTCTTTACAATGAGCAGTTCTTC. Translation: CASSPAAGLYNEQFF.

The V call is TRBV5-1, the J call TRBJ2-6, with a tentative D call TRBD1 (5 bases). Germline CDR1 and CDR2: SGHRS and YFSETQ. This CDR3 spans 15 amino acids. V was cut by 4 bases and J by 0 bases, with 8 bases left in between. The CDR3 region is CASSPTVSGANVLTF. The CDR3 DNA follows: TGCGCCAGCAGCCCGACAGTCTCTGGGGCCAACGTCCTGACTTTC.

The chain has TRBV5-5 and TRBJ1-2, with D possibly being TRBD1 (5 bases). V gave up 4 bases and J gave up 8 bases, with 18 bases separating them. This CDR3 is 14 amino acids long. Germline values: CDR1 SGHKS, CDR2 YYEKEE (reference sequence). The CDR3 DNA follows: TGTGCCAGCAGCGCCTGGGCAGGGTCTGGCGGCTACACCTTC. Protein product: CASSAWAGSGGYTF.

The genes are TRBV5-8 and TRBJ2-7; TRBD2 is a possible D gene (6 bases). The ends were cut back, 8 bases at V and 0 bases at J, with 12 bases in the middle. Per the germline V gene, CDR1 is SGHTS and CDR2 is YDEGEE. The CDR3 spans 13 residues. CDR3 sequence reads: CASAEGFSYEQYF. The CDR3 nucleotides are TGTGCCAGTGCGGAGGGGTTCTCCTACGAGCAGTACTTC.

This clone was recorded a few times. V gene TRBV5-4 combines with J gene TRBJ2-7; TRBD1 aligns across 9 bases. J lost 5 bases, V lost 4 bases, and 10 bases had no gene match. CDR1 SGHNT and CDR2 YYREEE come from the germline V gene (reference sequence). There are 15 residues in the CDR3. As DNA, the CDR3 is TGTGCCAGCAGCCCAGGGGGGACAGGGTTCGACGAGCAGTACTTC. Translation: CASSPGGTGFDEQYF.

The CDR3 bases are TGTGCCAGCAGCCCCGCAGGGCGTAACTATGGCTACACCTTC. Its protein is CASSPAGRNYGYTF. The chain is built from TRBV6-5 and TRBJ1-2; perhaps TRBD1 as D (5 bases). Trimming took off 6 bases at V and 1 base at J, with 12 bases between the two ends. This CDR3 region has 14 residues. Germline CDR1 is MNHEY and CDR2 is SVGAGI.

The chain links TRBV7-2 to TRBJ1-4; 9 nucleotides align to TRBD1. Germline V gene lookup returns CDR1 SGHTA and CDR2 FQGNSA. The CDR3 runs 14 residues. Trimming took 5 bases from V and 7 from J; bases not matched to a gene: 5. The CDR3 reads CASSVGQGGEKLFF. CDR3 DNA: TGTGCCAGCAGCGTGGGACAGGGAGGTGAAAAACTGTTTTTT.

V gene TRBV10-3 combines with J gene TRBJ1-1; 7 nucleotides line up with TRBD1. The V gene's germline CDR1 is ENHRY and CDR2 SYGVKD. V lost 6 bases, J lost 0 bases, and 4 bases stayed unmatched. This CDR3 contains 14 residues. The DNA for the CDR3 is TGTGCCATCAGGACCGGGACAGTGAACACTGAAGCTTTCTTT. Translation: CAIRTGTVNTEAFF.

The table lists this clone with a few counts. DNA of the CDR3: TGCGCCAGCTCTCATTTTGCAACTAATGAAAAACTGTTTTTT. Its translation is CASSHFATNEKLFF. The chain combines TRBV5-1 with TRBJ1-4; no clear D. CDR1 and CDR2 from the germline V gene are SGHRS and YFSETQ. CDR3 length equals 14 residues. Trimming left V 7 bases short and J 0 bases short, with 10 bases between.

V gene TRBV27 combines with J gene TRBJ2-7; 11 bases are a match to TRBD1. From germline, CDR1 is MNHEY and CDR2 SMNVEV (reference sequence). J was trimmed by 5 bases and V by 5 bases; bases with no gene match: 8. This CDR3 region has 15 residues. CDR3 coding DNA: TGTGCCAGCAGTCTCCGGACAGGGGGCAGGAACGAGCAGTACTTC. It yields the protein CASSLRTGGRNEQYF.

The CDR3 DNA follows: TGTGCCAGCAGTCCTACTTCACACTACGAGCAGTACTTC. It yields the protein CASSPTSHYEQYF. The chain recombines TRBV6-5 with TRBJ2-7; D is ambiguous. The germline V gene has CDR1 MNHEY and CDR2 SVGAGI. V shed 5 bases and J shed 3 bases, with 11 bases lying between them. CDR3 length equals 13 residues.

The V and J genes are TRBV4-3 and TRBJ1-1; perhaps TRBD1 as D (6 bases). The CDR3 totals 13 residues. Trimming took off 6 bases at V and 1 base at J, with 9 bases between the two ends. CDR1 is LGHNA and CDR2 is YSLEER in the germline V gene. CDR3 residues: CASSQGPNTEAFF. The DNA for the CDR3 is TGCGCCAGCAGTCAGGGGCCGAACACTGAAGCTTTCTTT.

Details on this clone: Other DNA sequences within the sample encode an identical CDR3. The gene calls are TRBV19 and TRBJ1-2; the D is unclear. This CDR3 contains 12 residues. Germline CDR1 and CDR2: LNHDA and SQIVND (reference sequence). V gave up 1 base and J gave up 4 bases, with 4 bases separating them. In DNA, the CDR3 is TGTGCCAGTAGTATAGGTCCCTATGGCTACACCTTC. It translates to CASSIGPYGYTF.